The 29 T cell receptor beta chains given below trace back to one sample, sequenced in a study of human T cells and chemical hapten exposure. Time point meaning: pre-sensitization, week 0. Indicated treatment: therapeutic diphenylcyclopropenone sensitization with weekly scalp DPC. One entry per CDR3 protein results from TCRdb running MiXCR on the RACE reads. The table includes fewer than 50,000 distinct CDR3 sequences, less than 8.5% detected once. The specimen was whole blood, collected in connection with sensitization to the hapten diphenylcyclopropenone (DPC). All receptors derive from a woman aged 50 to 65 with alopecia areata. Some clones in this sample may be carry-over from other donors' samples.

This clonotype has a handful of counts. This chain joins TRBV6-2 or TRBV6-3 and TRBJ1-3, with TRBD1 identical over 9 bases. This CDR3 comprises 15 residues. Trimming removed 8 bases from V and 0 bases from J; junction bases left unmatched: 5. The germline V gene encodes CDR1 MNHEY and CDR2 SVGEGT. As DNA, the CDR3 is TGTGCCAGCGGACTGACAGGGGGCTCTGGAAACACCATATATTTT. This translates into CASGLTGGSGNTIYF.

This clonotype was seen many times. The V and J genes are TRBV5-5 and TRBJ2-5, with 11 bases that match TRBD2. From germline, CDR1 is SGHKS and CDR2 YYEKEE (reference sequence). The CDR3 covers 16 residues. V shed 2 bases and J 10 bases; nucleotides not matched to a gene: 13. Written as DNA, the CDR3 is TGTGCCAGCAGCTTAGATAGCGGGAGGGCCACCGCAGGCCAGTACTTC. Its translation: CASSLDSGRATAGQYF.

There are many counts of this clonotype. The chain is built from TRBV4-1 and TRBJ1-5, with TRBD1 identical over 9 bases. Losses at the gene ends were 4 bases for V and 6 bases for J; bases not matched to a gene: 7. This CDR3 is 15 amino acids long. Germline CDR1 MGHRA, CDR2 YSYEKL. CDR3 DNA: TGCGCCAGCAGCCGCCGGGACAGGGAGGTTCAGCCCCAGCATTTT. The encoded protein is CASSRRDREVQPQHF.

The sample holds a few counts of this clonotype. The chain joins TRBV6-1 to TRBJ2-5; TRBD1 matches 7 bases. V shed 1 base and J 5 bases; nucleotides not matched to a gene: 7. CDR1 MNHNS and CDR2 SASEGT come from the germline V gene. The CDR3 sequence is 15 residues long. The DNA for the CDR3 is TGTGCCAGCAGTGAAGGGGGGACAGATGGGGAGACCCAGTACTTC. It codes for CASSEGGTDGETQYF.

This clonotype was found a few times. The chain recombines TRBV21-1 with TRBJ2-7; the table calls TRBD2, which could not be checked here. TRBV21-1 is listed as a pseudogene. The CDR3 length is 18 residues. The CDR3 sequence: CASSNASALAGHSYEQYF. CDR3 nucleotides: TGTGCCAGCAGCAATGCGTCGGCCTTGGCGGGTCATTCCTACGAGCAGTACTTC.

The chain has TRBV24-1 and TRBJ2-1, with 10 bases fitting TRBD2. This CDR3 is built from 14 residues. The germline V gene encodes CDR1 KGHDR and CDR2 SFDVKD. V was pared by 10 bases and J by 7 bases, with 9 bases of the junction left unmatched. The CDR3 region is CATKAGGLPNEQFF. DNA for the CDR3: TGTGCCACAAAAGCGGGAGGGCTTCCGAATGAGCAGTTCTTC.

This clonotype has ten or more counts. V usage is TRBV18 and J usage is TRBJ1-4, with D hard to call. The CDR3 runs 12 residues. Trimming shortened V by 3 bases and J by 9 bases, and 8 bases separated the two germline ends. Germline CDR1 is KGHSH and CDR2 is LQKENI. CDR3 amino acids: CASSPEVKKLFF. DNA of the CDR3: TGTGCCAGCTCACCCGAGGTCAAAAAACTGTTTTTT.

This clonotype came up many times. The V and J genes are TRBV18 and TRBJ1-1; D gene unclear. Trimming removed 3 bases from V and 4 bases from J, with 15 bases in between. In germline, CDR1 is KGHSH, CDR2 LQKENI. The CDR3 runs 15 residues. The CDR3 DNA is TGTGCCAGCTCACCTCGAAGCGGGGTAGGCACTGAAGCTTTCTTT. It specifies CASSPRSGVGTEAFF.

V and J are TRBV2 and TRBJ2-5; no clear D. With 8 bases removed from V and 1 base from J, the gap between germline ends came to 2 bases. The germline V gene has CDR1 SNHLY and CDR2 FYNNEI. The CDR3 covers 10 residues. As DNA, the CDR3 is TGTGCCAGCGCCCAAGAGACCCAGTACTTC. It translates to CASAQETQYF.

This clonotype was counted at least ten times. J is TRBJ2-2 and V is TRBV10-3, with D maybe TRBD2 (5 bases). The CDR3 is 16 residues long. Germline-derived CDR1 and CDR2 are ENHRY and SYGVKD. Trimming took 6 bases from V and 2 from J, leaving 16 bases between them. This CDR3 is CAISPVLGGNTGELFF. In DNA form, the CDR3 reads TGTGCCATCAGCCCTGTACTCGGAGGAAACACCGGGGAGCTGTTTTTT.

This clonotype was recorded many times. The chain carries TRBV12-3 or TRBV12-4 and TRBJ1-1; D call uncertain. The CDR3 is made up of 12 amino acids. The V end lost 9 bases, the J end lost 1 base, and 9 bases lay between the germline ends. The CDR3 sequence is CASSGGNTEAFF. In nucleotides, the CDR3 is TGTGCCAGTTCGGGAGGGAACACTGAAGCTTTCTTT.

This clonotype has more than one count but fewer than ten. The chain joins TRBV20-1 to TRBJ2-3; D not certain. The germline gives CDR1 DFQATT, CDR2 SNEGSKA (reference sequence). This CDR3 contains 10 residues. Trimming left V 6 bases short and J 7 bases short, with 8 bases between. The CDR3 protein is CSALDNTQYF. CDR3 bases: TGCAGTGCCCTGGATAATACGCAGTATTTT.

In this sample, this clonotype turned up many times. This chain links TRBV9 with TRBJ1-6; 8 nucleotides match TRBD1. The V segment lost 0 bases and the J segment 10 bases; nucleotides outside the gene matches: 6. The CDR3 consists of 15 residues. Germline values: CDR1 SGDLS, CDR2 YYNGEE. The CDR3 here is CASSVAGGANSPLHF. The CDR3 DNA reads TGTGCCAGCAGCGTAGCAGGGGGCGCGAACTCACCCCTCCACTTT.

This clonotype occurred a few times. J is TRBJ2-5 and V is TRBV28; the D is unclear. Germline V gene sequence: CDR1 MDHEN, CDR2 SYDVKM. There are 13 residues in the CDR3. Trimming stripped 7 bases from V and 5 bases from J, with 14 bases between. In DNA, the CDR3 is TGTGCCAGCAAAGACAATTCGGCTGAGACCCAGTACTTC. Encoded protein: CASKDNSAETQYF. The whole variable domain, remainder taken from reference TRBV28 and TRBJ2-5, is DVKVTQSSRYLVKRTGEKVFLECVQDMDHENMFWYRQDPGLGLRLIYFSYDVKMKEKGDIPEGYSVSREKKERFSLILESASTNQTSMYLCASKDNSAETQYFGPGTRLLVL.

This clonotype was seen more than once but under ten times. V and J are TRBV7-9 and TRBJ2-1; the D gene is possibly TRBD1 (5 bases). Germline assignment: CDR1 SEHNR and CDR2 FQNEAQ (reference sequence). The CDR3 contains 15 residues. Trimming pared 3 bases from V and 0 bases from J, leaving 9 bases between. CDR3 sequence reads: CASSFRGTSYNEQFF. The CDR3 DNA follows: TGTGCCAGCAGCTTTAGGGGAACCTCCTACAATGAGCAGTTCTTC.

There are many counts of this clonotype. V gene TRBV28 combines with J gene TRBJ2-3, with D uncertain. Germline values: CDR1 MDHEN, CDR2 SYDVKM. The CDR3 loop spans 15 amino acids. V shed 6 bases and J shed 6 bases, with 19 bases lying between them. The CDR3 nucleotides read TGTGCCAGCAGCCGACAAATTACTTCCACCGATACGCAGTATTTT. Translated, it gives CASSRQITSTDTQYF. The full variable domain, in which reference TRBV28 and TRBJ2-3 provide the parts outside the CDR3, is DVKVTQSSRYLVKRTGEKVFLECVQDMDHENMFWYRQDPGLGLRLIYFSYDVKMKEKGDIPEGYSVSREKKERFSLILESASTNQTSMYLCASSRQITSTDTQYFGPGTRLTVL.

This clonotype was seen repeatedly, ten times or more. The chain recombines TRBV18 with TRBJ2-5; perhaps D is TRBD1 or TRBD2 (5 bases each). CDR1 and CDR2 from the germline V gene are KGHSH and LQKENI. The CDR3 covers 14 residues. Between the trimmed V and J ends, which lost 0 bases and 4 bases, there was a span of 9 bases. The CDR3 bases are TGTGCCAGCTCACCACCGGGGGAAAGAGAGACCCAGTACTTC. Translating it yields CASSPPGERETQYF.

This clonotype was counted at least ten times. This rearrangement joins TRBV7-6 to TRBJ2-3; D not resolved. CDR1 SGHVS and CDR2 FNYEAQ come from the germline V gene. V lost 5 bases to trimming and J lost 1 base, with 10 bases between them. There are 14 residues in the CDR3. The DNA of the CDR3 is TGTGCCAGCAGCCCATCGACTGGCACAGATACGCAGTATTTT. It is translated as CASSPSTGTDTQYF.

This clonotype was counted a few times. This chain links TRBV4-3 with TRBJ1-2, with no clear D. Between the trimmed V and J ends, which lost 0 bases and 0 bases, there was a span of 11 bases. The CDR3 runs to 16 residues. Germline CDR1 and CDR2: LGHNA and YSLEER. CDR3 protein: CASSQDLAPANYGYTF. DNA of the CDR3: TGCGCCAGCAGCCAAGATTTAGCGCCAGCTAACTATGGCTACACCTTC.

The chain employs TRBV7-8 and TRBJ2-5; D gene ambiguous. The germline V gene has CDR1 SGHVS and CDR2 FQNEAQ. This CDR3 region has 13 residues. Trimming left V 2 bases short and J 4 bases short, with 8 bases between. For the CDR3, the DNA is TGTGCCAGCAGCTTAAGTGCCCCAGAGACCCAGTACTTC. Translating gives CASSLSAPETQYF.

The chain couples TRBV5-1 to TRBJ2-2; D gene ambiguous. The germline V gene encodes CDR1 SGHRS and CDR2 YFSETQ. The CDR3 contains 11 residues. The V and J ends lost 4 bases and 5 bases respectively, with 3 bases between them. CDR3: CASSQTGELFF. The CDR3 DNA reads TGCGCCAGCAGCCAGACCGGGGAGCTGTTTTTT.

This clonotype has only a few counts. DNA of the CDR3: TGCAGTGTCCCACAGGGGGACTATGGCTACACCTTC. Protein: CSVPQGDYGYTF. This rearrangement joins TRBV20-1 to TRBJ1-2; 8 nucleotides match TRBD1. V lost 7 bases, J lost 3 bases, and 4 bases stayed unmatched. This CDR3 has 12 residues. Germline CDR1 DFQATT, CDR2 SNEGSKA (reference sequence).

This clonotype was found many times. This chain joins TRBV6-5 and TRBJ2-3; possible D gene TRBD2, 5 bases. V lost 6 bases, J lost 0 bases, and 10 bases lay in between. The CDR3 covers 14 residues. Looked up from germline, CDR1 is MNHEY and CDR2 is SVGAGI. CDR3 in amino acids: CASRTTGSTDTQYF. Written as DNA, the CDR3 is TGTGCCAGCAGGACCACGGGAAGCACAGATACGCAGTATTTT.

V usage is TRBV7-9 and J usage is TRBJ2-7; 13 bases are shared with TRBD2. The germline CDR1 and CDR2 sequences are SEHNR and FQNEAQ (reference sequence). Trimming removed 5 bases from V and 7 bases from J; junction bases left unmatched: 14. The CDR3 sequence is 17 residues long. CDR3 region: CASSLTSGRAAGKEQYF. CDR3 DNA sequence: TGTGCCAGCAGCCTTACTAGCGGGAGGGCCGCTGGGAAGGAGCAGTACTTC.

The chain employs TRBV28 and TRBJ2-7; D not resolved. The germline CDR1 and CDR2 sequences are MDHEN and SYDVKM. V lost 6 bases to trimming and J lost 0 bases, with 9 bases between them. This CDR3 contains 13 residues. The CDR3 sequence: CASRLQSSYEQYF. The CDR3 DNA follows: TGTGCCAGCAGACTACAGAGCTCCTACGAGCAGTACTTC.

The sample holds many counts of this clonotype. The chain recombines TRBV29-1 with TRBJ2-7, with no clear D. Germline V gene sequence: CDR1 SQVTM, CDR2 ANQGSEA. V lost 7 bases and J 2 bases, leaving 15 bases between the germline ends. The CDR3 has 13 residues. CDR3 protein: CSAAAGPTYEQYF. CDR3 nucleotides: TGCAGCGCCGCCGCCGGGCCAACCTACGAGCAGTACTTC.

There are a few counts of this clonotype. The CDR3 coding sequence is TGCAGCGTTCAAGGGGATTCCTACAATGAGCAGTTCTTC. Translating it yields CSVQGDSYNEQFF. V and J are TRBV29-1 and TRBJ2-1, with D tentatively TRBD1 (5 bases). Germline V lookup: CDR1 SQVTM, CDR2 ANQGSEA. The length of the CDR3 is 13 residues. V was shortened by 5 bases and J by 1 base, with 9 bases between the two germline ends.

This clonotype is classed as medium-sized. The chain is built from TRBV6-2 or TRBV6-3 and TRBJ1-1, with D maybe TRBD1 (6 bases). Germline V CDR1 and CDR2: MNHEY, SVGEGT. V lost 6 bases and J 1 base, leaving 15 bases between the germline ends. This CDR3 region has 15 residues. The CDR3 DNA reads TGTGCCAGCAGGCCACTCAGGGGCCCGAACACTGAAGCTTTCTTT. Its translation: CASRPLRGPNTEAFF.

On this clonotype itself: A much larger clone is a single base away; this may be a read error. This chain joins TRBV18 and TRBJ1-3; no clear D gene. The CDR3 totals 13 residues. Germline CDR1 KGHSH, CDR2 LQKENI. CDR3 DNA: TGTGCCAGCTCACCCGTCTCTGGAATCACCATATATTTT. It specifies CASSPVSGITIYF. Full variable domain (outside the CDR3, taken from reference TRBV18 and TRBJ1-3): NAGVMQNPRHLVRRRGQEARLRCSPMKGHSHVYWYRQLPEEGLKFMVYLQKENIIDESGMPKERFSAEFPKEGPSILRIQQVVRGDSAAYFCASSPVSGITIYFGEGSWLTVV.